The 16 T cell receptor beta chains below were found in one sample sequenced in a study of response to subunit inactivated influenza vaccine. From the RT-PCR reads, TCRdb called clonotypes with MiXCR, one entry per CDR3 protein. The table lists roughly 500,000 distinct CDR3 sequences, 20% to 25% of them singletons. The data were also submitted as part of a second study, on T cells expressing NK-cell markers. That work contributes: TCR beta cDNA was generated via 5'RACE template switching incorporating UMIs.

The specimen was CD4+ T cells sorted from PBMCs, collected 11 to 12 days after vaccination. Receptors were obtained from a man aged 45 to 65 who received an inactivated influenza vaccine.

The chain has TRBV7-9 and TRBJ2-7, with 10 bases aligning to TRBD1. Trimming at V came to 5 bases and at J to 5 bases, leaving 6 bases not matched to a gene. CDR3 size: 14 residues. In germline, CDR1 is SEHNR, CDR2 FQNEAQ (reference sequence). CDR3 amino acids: CASSQRQGADEQYF. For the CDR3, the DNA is TGTGCCAGCAGCCAAAGACAGGGGGCTGACGAGCAGTACTTC.

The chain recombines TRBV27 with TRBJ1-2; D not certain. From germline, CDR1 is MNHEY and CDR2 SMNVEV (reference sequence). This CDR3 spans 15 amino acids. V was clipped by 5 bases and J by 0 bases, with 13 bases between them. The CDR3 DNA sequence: TGTGCCAGCAGTCCCTATCCCCCGTCTAACTATGGCTACACCTTC. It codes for CASSPYPPSNYGYTF.

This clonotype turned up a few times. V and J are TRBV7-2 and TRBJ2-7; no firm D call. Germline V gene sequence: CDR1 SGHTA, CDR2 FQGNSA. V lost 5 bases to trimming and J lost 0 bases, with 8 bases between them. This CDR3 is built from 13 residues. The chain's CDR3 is CASSRRNSYEQYF. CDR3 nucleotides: TGTGCCAGCAGCCGCCGCAACTCCTACGAGCAGTACTTC.

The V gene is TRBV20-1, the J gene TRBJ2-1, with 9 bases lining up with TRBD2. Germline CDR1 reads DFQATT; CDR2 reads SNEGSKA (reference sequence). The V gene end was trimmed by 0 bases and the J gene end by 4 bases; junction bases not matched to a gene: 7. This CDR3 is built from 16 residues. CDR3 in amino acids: CSAREMGGGAYNEQFF. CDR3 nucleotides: TGCAGTGCTAGAGAGATGGGCGGGGGGGCTTACAATGAGCAGTTCTTC.

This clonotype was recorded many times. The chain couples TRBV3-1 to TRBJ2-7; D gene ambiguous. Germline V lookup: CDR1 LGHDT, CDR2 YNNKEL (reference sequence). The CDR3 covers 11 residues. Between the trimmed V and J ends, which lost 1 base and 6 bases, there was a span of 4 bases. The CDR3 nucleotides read TGTGCCAGCAGCCAAGGGGGCGAGCAGTACTTC. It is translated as CASSQGGEQYF.

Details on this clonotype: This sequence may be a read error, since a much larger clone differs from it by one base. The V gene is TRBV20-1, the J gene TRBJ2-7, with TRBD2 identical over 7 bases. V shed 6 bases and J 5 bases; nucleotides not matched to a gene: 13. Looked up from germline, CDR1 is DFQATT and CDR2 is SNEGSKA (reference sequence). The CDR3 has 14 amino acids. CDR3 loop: CSAVTGGGRHEQYF. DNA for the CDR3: TGCAGTGCCGTGACTGGCGGGGGACGGCACGAGCAGTACTTC.

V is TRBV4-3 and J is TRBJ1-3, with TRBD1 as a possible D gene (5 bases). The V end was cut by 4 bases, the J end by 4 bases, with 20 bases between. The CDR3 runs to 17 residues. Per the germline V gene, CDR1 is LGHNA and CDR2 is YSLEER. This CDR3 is CASSRTQGRLSGNTIYF. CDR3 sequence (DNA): TGCGCCAGCAGCCGAACCCAGGGACGGTTAAGCGGAAACACCATATATTTT.

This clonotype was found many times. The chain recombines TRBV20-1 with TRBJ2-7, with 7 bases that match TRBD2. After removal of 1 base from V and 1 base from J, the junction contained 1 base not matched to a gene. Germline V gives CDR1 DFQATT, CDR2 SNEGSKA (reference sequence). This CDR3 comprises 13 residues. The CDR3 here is CSARVGGSYEQYF. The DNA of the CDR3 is TGCAGTGCTAGAGTGGGGGGGTCCTACGAGCAGTACTTC.

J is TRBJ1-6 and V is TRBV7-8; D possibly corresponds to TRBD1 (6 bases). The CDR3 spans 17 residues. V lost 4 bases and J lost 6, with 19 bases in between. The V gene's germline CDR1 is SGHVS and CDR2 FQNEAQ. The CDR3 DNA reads TGTGCCAGCAGCTCCTACAGGGCAAAGAGAACTAATTCACCCCTCCACTTT. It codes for CASSSYRAKRTNSPLHF.

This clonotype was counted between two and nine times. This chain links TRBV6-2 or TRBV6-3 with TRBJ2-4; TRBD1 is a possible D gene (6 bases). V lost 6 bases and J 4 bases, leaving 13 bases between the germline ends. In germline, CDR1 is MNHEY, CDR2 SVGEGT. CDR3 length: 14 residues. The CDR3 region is CASSPGTMKNIQYF. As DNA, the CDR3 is TGTGCCAGCAGCCCCGGGACAATGAAAAACATTCAGTACTTC.

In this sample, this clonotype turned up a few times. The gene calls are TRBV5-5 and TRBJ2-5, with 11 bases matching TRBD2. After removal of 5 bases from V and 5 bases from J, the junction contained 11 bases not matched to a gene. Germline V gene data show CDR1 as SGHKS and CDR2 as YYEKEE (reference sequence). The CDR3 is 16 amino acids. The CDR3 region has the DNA TGTGCCAGCAGTCTGCCGACTAGCGGGGTTGGTGAGACCCAGTACTTC. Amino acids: CASSLPTSGVGETQYF.

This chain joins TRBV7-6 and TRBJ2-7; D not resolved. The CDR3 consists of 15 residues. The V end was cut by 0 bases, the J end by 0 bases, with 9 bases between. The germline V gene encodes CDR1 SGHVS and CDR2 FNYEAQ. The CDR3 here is CASSLATWDSYEQYF. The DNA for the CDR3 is TGTGCCAGCAGCTTAGCTACCTGGGACTCCTACGAGCAGTACTTC.

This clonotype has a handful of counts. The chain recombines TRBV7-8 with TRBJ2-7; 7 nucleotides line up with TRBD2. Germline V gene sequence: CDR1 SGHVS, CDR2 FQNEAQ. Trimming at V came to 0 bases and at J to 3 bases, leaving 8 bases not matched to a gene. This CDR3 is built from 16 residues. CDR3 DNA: TGTGCCAGCAGCTTAGCTTTGTGGGAGGGCCGCTACGAGCAGTACTTC. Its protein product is CASSLALWEGRYEQYF.

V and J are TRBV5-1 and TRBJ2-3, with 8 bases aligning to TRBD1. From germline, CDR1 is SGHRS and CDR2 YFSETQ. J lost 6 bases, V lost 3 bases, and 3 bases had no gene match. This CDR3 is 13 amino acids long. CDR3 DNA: TGCGCCAGCAGCTGGAGACAGGGGGATACGCAGTATTTT. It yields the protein CASSWRQGDTQYF.

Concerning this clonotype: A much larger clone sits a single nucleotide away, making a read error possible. The CDR3 coding sequence is TGTGCCAGGAGCTTAGGCCCTCAGGGTATCGAGGAGCTGTTTTTT. Its translation: CARSLGPQGIEELFF. The rearrangement links TRBV7-9 to TRBJ2-2; TRBD1 might be the D (5 bases). There are 15 residues in the CDR3. Germline loops: CDR1 SEHNR, CDR2 FQNEAQ (reference sequence). Based on the CDR3 plus reference TRBV7-9 and TRBJ2-2, the full variable domain is DTGVSQNPRHKITKRGQNVTFRCDPISEHNRLYWYRQTLGQGPEFLTYFQNEAQLEKSRLLSDRFSAERPKGSFSTLEIQRTEQGDSAMYLCARSLGPQGIEELFFGEGSRLTVL.

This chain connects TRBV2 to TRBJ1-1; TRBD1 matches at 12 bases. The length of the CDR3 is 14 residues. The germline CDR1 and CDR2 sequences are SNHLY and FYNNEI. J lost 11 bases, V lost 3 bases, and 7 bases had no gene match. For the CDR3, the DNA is TGTGCCAGCAGTGATGGGACAGGGGGCCTGACGGCTTTCTTT. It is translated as CASSDGTGGLTAFF.